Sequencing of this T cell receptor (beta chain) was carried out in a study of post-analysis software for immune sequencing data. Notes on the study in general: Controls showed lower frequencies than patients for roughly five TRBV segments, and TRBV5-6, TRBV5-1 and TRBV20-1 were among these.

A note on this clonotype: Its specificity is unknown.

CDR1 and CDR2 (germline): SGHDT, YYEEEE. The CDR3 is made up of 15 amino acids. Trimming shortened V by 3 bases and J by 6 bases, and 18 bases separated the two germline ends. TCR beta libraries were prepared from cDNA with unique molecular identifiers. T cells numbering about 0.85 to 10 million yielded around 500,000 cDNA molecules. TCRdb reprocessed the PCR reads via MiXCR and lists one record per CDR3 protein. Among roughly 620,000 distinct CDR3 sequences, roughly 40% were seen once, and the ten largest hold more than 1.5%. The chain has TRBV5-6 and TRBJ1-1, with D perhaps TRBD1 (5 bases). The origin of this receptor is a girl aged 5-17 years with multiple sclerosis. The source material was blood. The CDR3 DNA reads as TGTGCCAGCAGCTCTTTGGGACGTGGGGTTTCTGAAGCTTTCTTT. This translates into CASSSLGRGVSEAFF. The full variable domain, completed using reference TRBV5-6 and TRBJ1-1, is DAGVTQSPTHLIKTRGQQVTLRCSPKSGHDTVSWYQQALGQGPQFIFQYYEEEERQRGNFPDRFSGHQFPNYSSELNVNALLLGDSALYLCASSSLGRGVSEAFFGQGTRLTVV.